The 27 T cell receptor beta chains below all came from one sample that was sequenced in a study of T cells in Graves' hyperthyroidism and ophthalmopathy. Authors of the study amplified TCR beta CDR3 regions from RNA transcripts. Carried out on the TCR CDR3, a first-round RT-PCR used the HTBI primer set. TCRdb re-called the multiplex PCR reads through MiXCR, storing one row per CDR3 protein. The data contain about 420,000 distinct CDR3 sequences, less than 20% of them singletons. The sequencing sample was made of blood. These receptors all come from a woman younger than 35 with Graves' hyperthyroidism.

This clonotype was seen repeatedly, ten times or more. V is TRBV30 and J is TRBJ2-3; D gene unclear. This CDR3 spans 12 amino acids. Trimming took off 0 bases at V and 3 bases at J, with 4 bases between the two ends. CDR1 is GTSNPN, CDR2 SVGIG, per germline (reference sequence). This CDR3 reads CAWSVLTDTQYF. CDR3 DNA: TGTGCCTGGAGTGTACTGACAGATACGCAGTATTTT.

This clonotype was counted ten times or more. V is TRBV7-2 and J is TRBJ1-1, with unresolved D. The CDR3 length is 14 residues. The germline V gene encodes CDR1 SGHTA and CDR2 FQGNSA. Trimming stripped 6 bases from V and 4 bases from J, with 15 bases between. The CDR3 sequence: CASSSGWSGTEAFF. CDR3 sequence (DNA): TGTGCCAGCAGTTCCGGGTGGAGTGGCACTGAAGCTTTCTTT.

This clonotype was counted at least ten times. The chain carries TRBV11-3 and TRBJ1-1, with D hard to call. Trimming stripped 8 bases from V and 4 bases from J, with 14 bases between. CDR1 is SGHNT, CDR2 YENEEA, per germline. The CDR3 extends over 13 amino acids. CDR3 region: CASSRHLSTEAFF. CDR3 sequence (DNA): TGTGCCAGCTCCCGGCATTTGAGCACTGAAGCTTTCTTT.

This clonotype was recorded many times. The rearrangement joins TRBV5-1 to TRBJ2-5, with TRBD1 identical over 9 bases. The CDR3 totals 14 residues. From germline, CDR1 is SGHRS and CDR2 YFSETQ. V was clipped by 7 bases and J by 2 bases; unmatched bases: 6. The CDR3 region is CASSRDRAQETQYF. CDR3 DNA: TGCGCCAGCTCACGGGACAGGGCGCAAGAGACCCAGTACTTC.

This clonotype was found many times. The CDR3 loop reads CASRTSGSNQPQHF. The CDR3 DNA is TGTGCCAGCAGAACTAGCGGGAGCAATCAGCCCCAGCATTTT. The rearrangement joins TRBV11-3 to TRBJ1-5, with unresolved D. Trimming removed 6 bases from V and 1 base from J, with 10 bases in between. Germline V gene sequence: CDR1 SGHNT, CDR2 YENEEA. The CDR3 is made up of 14 amino acids.

In its sample, this clonotype was seen many times. V usage is TRBV6-1 and J usage is TRBJ1-3, with 8 bases that match TRBD1. The junction had 12 bases not matched to a gene; V was cut back by 5 bases and J by 3 bases. CDR3 length: 17 amino acids. Germline CDR1 is MNHNS and CDR2 is SASEGT. CDR3 DNA: TGTGCCAGCAGTCCCGGGACAGGCCTATATTTTGGAAACACCATATATTTT. Amino acid sequence: CASSPGTGLYFGNTIYF.

This clonotype was detected many times. This rearrangement joins TRBV30 to TRBJ1-6, with D hard to call. The V end lost 0 bases, the J end lost 9 bases, and 21 bases lay between the germline ends. The CDR3 has 17 residues. The germline gives CDR1 GTSNPN, CDR2 SVGIG (reference sequence). As DNA, the CDR3 is TGTGCCTGGAGTGTATCAGCCCCCCGAGGCAAAAGTTCACCCCTCCACTTT. It yields the protein CAWSVSAPRGKSSPLHF.

This clonotype came up many times. The rearrangement uses TRBV7-9 and TRBJ1-2, with D hard to call. CDR1 SEHNR and CDR2 FQNEAQ come from the germline V gene (reference sequence). The CDR3 contains 12 residues. Trimming left V 0 bases short and J 8 bases short, with 7 bases between. The CDR3 DNA is TGTGCCAGCAGCTTAGCAGGTCGAGGCTACACCTTC. This encodes CASSLAGRGYTF. The variable domain in full, with the rest retrieved from reference TRBV7-9 and TRBJ1-2, is DTGVSQNPRHKITKRGQNVTFRCDPISEHNRLYWYRQTLGQGPEFLTYFQNEAQLEKSRLLSDRFSAERPKGSFSTLEIQRTEQGDSAMYLCASSLAGRGYTFGSGTRLTVV.

This clonotype was counted many times. The chain joins TRBV29-1 to TRBJ1-1; D is possibly TRBD1 (6 bases). V gave up 6 bases and J gave up 4 bases, with 21 bases separating them. CDR3 length: 15 residues. Germline V gives CDR1 SQVTM, CDR2 ANQGSEA. The CDR3 nucleotides are TGCAGCGTCAACCGGGGATGGGGGCAGGGCACTGAAGCTTTCTTT. It yields the protein CSVNRGWGQGTEAFF.

This clonotype was observed many times. The chain combines TRBV12-3 or TRBV12-4 with TRBJ2-2; possible D gene TRBD2, 5 bases. Trimming stripped 6 bases from V and 5 bases from J, with 19 bases between. The CDR3 spans 16 residues. The CDR3 sequence is CASRAGSPGGTGELFF. The CDR3, as DNA: TGTGCCAGCAGGGCTGGGTCCCCCGGAGGAACCGGGGAGCTGTTTTTT.

This clonotype was recorded at least ten times. The chain employs TRBV27 and TRBJ2-3; 7 nucleotides match TRBD2. The CDR3 consists of 20 residues. J lost 5 bases, V lost 4 bases, and 24 bases had no gene match. Germline V gene lookup returns CDR1 MNHEY and CDR2 SMNVEV (reference sequence). The CDR3 spells CASSWALGSGTPLTQDTQYF. CDR3 coding DNA: TGTGCCAGCAGTTGGGCCTTGGGGAGCGGGACCCCCCTCACCCAAGATACGCAGTATTTT.

This clonotype appeared many times. The chain is built from TRBV20-1 and TRBJ2-5; 9 nucleotides align to TRBD2. CDR3 size: 16 residues. The germline CDR1 and CDR2 sequences are DFQATT and SNEGSKA (reference sequence). V trimming: 0 bases; J trimming: 5 bases; junction bases outside the gene matches: 10. The CDR3 loop is CSARDPTGLARETQYF. In nucleotides, the CDR3 is TGCAGTGCTAGAGATCCGACGGGACTAGCTCGGGAGACCCAGTACTTC.

This clonotype has just a few counts. The V call is TRBV4-1, the J call TRBJ1-5; no firm D call. CDR3 length: 16 amino acids. Looked up from germline, CDR1 is MGHRA and CDR2 is YSYEKL. With 1 base removed from V and 3 bases from J, the gap between germline ends came to 13 bases. CDR3: CASSQVSGIHNQPQHF. The CDR3, as DNA: TGCGCCAGCAGCCAAGTTTCGGGCATACACAATCAGCCCCAGCATTTT.

The chain has TRBV5-6 and TRBJ2-5; D is undetermined. The germline CDR1 and CDR2 sequences are SGHDT and YYEEEE. The CDR3 has 15 amino acids. The ends were cut back, 2 bases at V and 2 bases at J, with 13 bases in the middle. The CDR3, as DNA: TGTGCCAGCAGCTTTTTTAACGCATTACAAGAGACCCAGTACTTC. Its translation: CASSFFNALQETQYF.

This clonotype showed up many times. The CDR3, as DNA: TGTGCCAGCAGCCGAATGACTAGCGGGGGCGCAAATGAGCAGTTCTTC. This codes for CASSRMTSGGANEQFF. This chain joins TRBV7-2 and TRBJ2-1; TRBD2 agrees at 12 bases. Per germline, CDR1 SGHTA and CDR2 FQGNSA. The CDR3 runs 16 residues. The V segment lost 5 bases and the J segment 7 bases; nucleotides outside the gene matches: 9.

This clonotype appeared many times. J is TRBJ2-7 and V is TRBV10-2, with D perhaps TRBD1 (5 bases). Germline lookup yields CDR1 WSHSY and CDR2 SAAADI. The CDR3 sequence is 14 residues long. The V end was cut by 0 bases, the J end by 2 bases, with 8 bases between. DNA for the CDR3: TGCGCCAGCAGTGAGTCGTGGGGCCCCTACGAGCAGTACTTC. Translated: CASSESWGPYEQYF.

This rearrangement joins TRBV7-2 to TRBJ2-5, with D perhaps TRBD1 (6 bases). Trimming took 1 base from V and 2 from J, leaving 11 bases between them. Germline lookup yields CDR1 SGHTA and CDR2 FQGNSA. There are 15 residues in the CDR3. Here the CDR3 DNA reads TGTGCCAGCAGCTTAGTAGGGGGTCGGCAAGAGACCCAGTACTTC. It is translated as CASSLVGGRQETQYF.

This clonotype occurred many times. The rearrangement links TRBV6-1 to TRBJ2-2; 10 bases line up with TRBD2. Germline CDR1 reads MNHNS; CDR2 reads SASEGT. After removal of 6 bases from V and 5 bases from J, the junction contained 9 bases not matched to a gene. This CDR3 is 16 amino acids long. The CDR3 DNA reads as TGTGCCAGCAGGTCCAGCGGGGGGGCCGGAACCGGGGAGCTGTTTTTT. Its translation: CASRSSGGAGTGELFF.

This clonotype showed up just a few times. The germline gene is not matched at one end of the junction; a read error may be the cause. J is TRBJ1-4 and V is TRBV10-3; the D is unclear. Germline V gene lookup returns CDR1 ENHRY and CDR2 SYGVKD. The CDR3 has 15 amino acids. This chain's CDR3 is CAIRESPDTNEKLFF. The CDR3 DNA is TGTGCCATCCGTGAGTCGCCGGATACTAATGAAAAACTGTTTTTT.

This clonotype has more than one count but fewer than ten. The chain uses TRBV12-5 and TRBJ2-2, with D hard to call. Trimming shortened V by 3 bases and J by 0 bases, and 11 bases separated the two germline ends. This CDR3 region has 16 residues. Germline V CDR1 and CDR2: LGHNT, FRNRAP. CDR3 loop: CASGLVGGANTGELFF. The CDR3 bases are TGTGCTAGTGGTTTAGTAGGCGGAGCGAACACCGGGGAGCTGTTTTTT.

This clonotype was counted ten times or more. V and J are TRBV29-1 and TRBJ1-2, with D possibly TRBD1 on 5 matching bases. From germline, CDR1 is SQVTM and CDR2 ANQGSEA. CDR3 size: 14 residues. V lost 4 bases, J lost 0 bases, and 12 bases lay in between. CDR3 residues: CSVAEGQANYGYTF. The CDR3 DNA sequence: TGCAGCGTTGCCGAGGGGCAAGCTAACTATGGCTACACCTTC.

The chain uses TRBV7-9 and TRBJ1-3; weak D call: TRBD1 (6 bases). V lost 2 bases and J 2 bases, leaving 10 bases between the germline ends. The CDR3 has 15 residues. Germline CDR1 SEHNR, CDR2 FQNEAQ (reference sequence). In nucleotides, the CDR3 is TGTGCCAGCAGCTTAACCCAGGGGACTGGAAACACCATATATTTT. Translated, it gives CASSLTQGTGNTIYF.

The V and J genes are TRBV2 and TRBJ2-2; D gene unclear. Germline V gene data show CDR1 as SNHLY and CDR2 as FYNNEI. Trimming removed 1 base at V and 6 bases at J, with 6 bases between. CDR3 length: 13 residues. For the CDR3, the DNA is TGTGCCAGCAGTGAAGAACAGCCCGGGGAGCTGTTTTTT. Translating it yields CASSEEQPGELFF.

This clonotype appeared many times. The V and J genes are TRBV20-1 and TRBJ2-1; D could derive from TRBD1 or TRBD2 (5 bases each). V gave up 3 bases and J gave up 0 bases, with 24 bases separating them. The germline V gene has CDR1 DFQATT and CDR2 SNEGSKA (reference sequence). This CDR3 is 19 amino acids long. The CDR3 here is CSASPGTLRWGPSYNEQFF. CDR3 coding DNA: TGCAGTGCTAGCCCGGGAACTCTCAGATGGGGACCCTCCTACAATGAGCAGTTCTTC.

This clonotype occurred many times. This chain connects TRBV19 to TRBJ1-1, with 8 bases lining up with TRBD1. CDR1 and CDR2 from the germline V gene are LNHDA and SQIVND (reference sequence). This CDR3 comprises 18 residues. The J segment lost 3 bases and the V segment lost 4 bases, leaving 16 bases of the junction unmatched. The CDR3 is CASSTQTLTGGWHTEAFF. The DNA for the CDR3 is TGTGCCAGTAGTACCCAAACACTCACAGGGGGTTGGCACACTGAAGCTTTCTTT.

This clonotype was seen at least ten times. This chain joins TRBV28 and TRBJ2-5; the D gene is possibly TRBD2 (6 bases). The CDR3 contains 14 residues. The germline V gene encodes CDR1 MDHEN and CDR2 SYDVKM. V was shortened by 5 bases and J by 5 bases, with 15 bases between the two germline ends. The CDR3 here is CASSPSSVWETQYF. The CDR3 DNA is TGTGCCAGCAGTCCTTCTAGCGTCTGGGAGACCCAGTACTTC.

This clonotype has ten or more counts. The V and J genes are TRBV5-1 and TRBJ2-1, with 8 bases identical to TRBD1. V was pared by 4 bases and J by 1 base, with 4 bases of the junction left unmatched. Germline V gene data show CDR1 as SGHRS and CDR2 as YFSETQ. This CDR3 region has 15 residues. CDR3 in amino acids: CASSKGQVSYNEQFF. DNA for the CDR3: TGCGCCAGCAGCAAGGGACAGGTATCCTACAATGAGCAGTTCTTC.